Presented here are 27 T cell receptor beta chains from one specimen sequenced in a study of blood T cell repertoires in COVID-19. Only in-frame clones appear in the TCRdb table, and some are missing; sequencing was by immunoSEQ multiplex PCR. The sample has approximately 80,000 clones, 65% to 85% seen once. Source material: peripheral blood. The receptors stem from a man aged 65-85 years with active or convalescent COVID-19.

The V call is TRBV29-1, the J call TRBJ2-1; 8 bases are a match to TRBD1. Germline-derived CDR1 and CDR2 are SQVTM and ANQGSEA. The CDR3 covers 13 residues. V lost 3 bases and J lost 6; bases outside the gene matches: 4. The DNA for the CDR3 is TGCAGCGTTGATGGACAGGGTACCAATGAGCAGTTCTTC. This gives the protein CSVDGQGTNEQFF.

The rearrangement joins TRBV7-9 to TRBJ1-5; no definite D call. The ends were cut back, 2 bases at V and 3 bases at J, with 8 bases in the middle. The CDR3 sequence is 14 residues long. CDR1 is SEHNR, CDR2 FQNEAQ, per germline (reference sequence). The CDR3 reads CASSLSQNNQPQHF. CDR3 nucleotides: TGTGCCAGCAGCTTAAGCCAAAACAATCAGCCCCAGCATTTT.

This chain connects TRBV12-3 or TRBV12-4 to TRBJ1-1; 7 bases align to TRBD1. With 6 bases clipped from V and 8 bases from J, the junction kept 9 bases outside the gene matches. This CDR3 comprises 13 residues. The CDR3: CASSRRQGKEAFF. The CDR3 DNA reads TGTGCCAGCAGCCGAAGACAGGGCAAAGAAGCTTTCTTT.

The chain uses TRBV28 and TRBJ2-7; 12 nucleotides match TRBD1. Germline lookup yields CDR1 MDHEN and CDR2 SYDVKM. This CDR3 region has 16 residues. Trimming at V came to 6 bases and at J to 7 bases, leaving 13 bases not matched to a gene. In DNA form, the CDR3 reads TGTGCCAGCAGCTCTACCCGGGACAGGGGGCCCCGGGAGCAGTACTTC. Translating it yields CASSSTRDRGPREQYF.

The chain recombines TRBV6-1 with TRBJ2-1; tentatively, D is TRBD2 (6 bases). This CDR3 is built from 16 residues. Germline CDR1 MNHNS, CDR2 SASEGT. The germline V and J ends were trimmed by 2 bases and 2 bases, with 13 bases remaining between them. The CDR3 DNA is TGTGCCAGCAGTGAACCGTGGGGGGTAACCTACAATGAGCAGTTCTTC. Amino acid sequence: CASSEPWGVTYNEQFF.

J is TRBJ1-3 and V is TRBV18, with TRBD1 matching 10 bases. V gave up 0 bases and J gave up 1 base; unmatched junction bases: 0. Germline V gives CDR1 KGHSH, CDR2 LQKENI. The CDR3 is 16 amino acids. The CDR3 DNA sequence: TGTGCCAGCTCACCACCGGGACAGGGGTCTGGAAACACCATATATTTT. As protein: CASSPPGQGSGNTIYF.

For the CDR3, the DNA is TGTGCCAGCAGCACCGGGACAGGGGGCGGCGGGGAGCTGTTTTTT. Its protein is CASSTGTGGGGELFF. This sequence joins TRBV6-5 and TRBJ2-2, with TRBD1 identical over 12 bases. The CDR3 runs 15 residues. The junction had 6 bases not matched to a gene; V was cut back by 6 bases and J by 7 bases. The germline V gene has CDR1 MNHEY and CDR2 SVGAGI.

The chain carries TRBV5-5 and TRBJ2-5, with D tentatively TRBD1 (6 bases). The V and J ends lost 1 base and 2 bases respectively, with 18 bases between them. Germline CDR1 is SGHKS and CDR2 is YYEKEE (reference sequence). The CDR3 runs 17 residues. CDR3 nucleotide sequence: TGTGCCAGCAGCTTGAGGCGGACAGAGGCAACTCAAGAGACCCAGTACTTC. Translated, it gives CASSLRRTEATQETQYF.

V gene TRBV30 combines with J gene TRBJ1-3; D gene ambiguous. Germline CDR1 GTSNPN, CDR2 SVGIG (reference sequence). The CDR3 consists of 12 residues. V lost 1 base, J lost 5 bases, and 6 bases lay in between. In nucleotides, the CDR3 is TGTGCCTGGAGTGGACTGAGAAACACCATATATTTT. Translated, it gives CAWSGLRNTIYF. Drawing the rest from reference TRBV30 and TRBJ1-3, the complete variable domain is SQTIHQWPATLVQPVGSPLSLECTVEGTSNPNLYWYRQAAGRGLQLLFYSVGIGQISSEVPQNLSASRPQDRQFILSSKKLLLSDSGFYLCAWSGLRNTIYFGEGSWLTVV.

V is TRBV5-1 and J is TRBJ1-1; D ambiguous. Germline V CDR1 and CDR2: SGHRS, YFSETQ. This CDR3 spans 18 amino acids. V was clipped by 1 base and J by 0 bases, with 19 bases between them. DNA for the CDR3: TGCGCCAGCAGCTTGTGGGCCAGGAGGAGCCTATTGAACACTGAAGCTTTCTTT. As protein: CASSLWARRSLLNTEAFF.

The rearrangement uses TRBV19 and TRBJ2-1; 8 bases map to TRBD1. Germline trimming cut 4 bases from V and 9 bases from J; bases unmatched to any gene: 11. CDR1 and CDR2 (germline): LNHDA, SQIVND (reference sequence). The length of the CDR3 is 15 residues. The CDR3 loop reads CASSTGQGFLTEQFF. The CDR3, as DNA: TGTGCCAGTAGTACCGGACAGGGCTTTCTAACTGAGCAGTTCTTC.

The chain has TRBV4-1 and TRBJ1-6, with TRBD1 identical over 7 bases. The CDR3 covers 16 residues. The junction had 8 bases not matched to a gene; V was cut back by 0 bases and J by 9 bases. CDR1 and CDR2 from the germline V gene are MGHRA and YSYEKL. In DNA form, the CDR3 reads TGCGCCAGCAGCCAAGAGCCGACAGGGTACGGTTCACCCCTCCACTTT. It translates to CASSQEPTGYGSPLHF.

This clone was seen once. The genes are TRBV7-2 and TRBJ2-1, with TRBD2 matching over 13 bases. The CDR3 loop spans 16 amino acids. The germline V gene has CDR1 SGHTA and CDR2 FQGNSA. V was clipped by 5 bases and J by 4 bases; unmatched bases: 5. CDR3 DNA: TGTGCCAGCAGCCAGAAACTAGCGGGGGGGTACAATGAGCAGTTCTTC. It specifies CASSQKLAGGYNEQFF.

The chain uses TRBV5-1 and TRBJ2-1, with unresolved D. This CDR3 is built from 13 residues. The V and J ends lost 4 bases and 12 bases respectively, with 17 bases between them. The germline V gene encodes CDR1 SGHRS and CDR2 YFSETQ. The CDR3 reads CASSATQSTLQFF. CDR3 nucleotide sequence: TGCGCCAGCAGCGCCACTCAAAGTACTTTGCAGTTCTTC.

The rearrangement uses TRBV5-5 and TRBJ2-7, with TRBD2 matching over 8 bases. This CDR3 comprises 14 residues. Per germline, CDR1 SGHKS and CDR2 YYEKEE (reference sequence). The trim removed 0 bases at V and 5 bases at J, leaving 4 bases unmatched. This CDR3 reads CASSLDGLANEQYF. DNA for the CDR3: TGTGCCAGCAGCTTGGATGGACTAGCCAACGAGCAGTACTTC.

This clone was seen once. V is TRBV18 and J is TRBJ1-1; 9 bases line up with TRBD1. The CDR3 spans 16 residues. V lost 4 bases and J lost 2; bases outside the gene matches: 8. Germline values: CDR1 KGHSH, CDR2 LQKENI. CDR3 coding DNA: TGTGCCAGCTCACGGGGCCCGGGACAGGGAAACACTGAAGCTTTCTTT. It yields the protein CASSRGPGQGNTEAFF.

Here the CDR3 DNA reads TGTGCCAGCAGCTTTGGCCAGAACTATGGCTACACCTTC. Protein product: CASSFGQNYGYTF. This chain connects TRBV7-9 to TRBJ1-2; D is undetermined. Germline V gene sequence: CDR1 SEHNR, CDR2 FQNEAQ (reference sequence). Trimming shortened V by 3 bases and J by 2 bases, and 7 bases separated the two germline ends. The CDR3 contains 13 residues.

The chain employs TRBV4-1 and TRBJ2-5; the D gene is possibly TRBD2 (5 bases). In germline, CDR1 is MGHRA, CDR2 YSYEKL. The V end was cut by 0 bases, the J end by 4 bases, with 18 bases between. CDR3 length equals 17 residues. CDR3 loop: CASSQDLRAPGRETQYF. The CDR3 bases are TGCGCCAGCAGCCAAGACCTGCGGGCCCCTGGTCGAGAGACCCAGTACTTC.

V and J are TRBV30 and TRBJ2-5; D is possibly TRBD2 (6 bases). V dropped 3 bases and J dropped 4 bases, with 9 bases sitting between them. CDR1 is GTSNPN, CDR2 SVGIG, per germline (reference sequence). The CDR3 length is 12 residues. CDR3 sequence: CAWRLGGETQYF. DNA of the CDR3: TGTGCCTGGAGATTGGGAGGAGAGACCCAGTACTTC.

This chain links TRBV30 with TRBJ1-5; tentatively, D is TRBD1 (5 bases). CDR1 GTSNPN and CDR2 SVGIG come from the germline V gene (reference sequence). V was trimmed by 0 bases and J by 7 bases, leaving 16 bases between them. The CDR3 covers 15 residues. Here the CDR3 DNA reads TGTGCCTGGAGTGTGGGGCTGGTGGGTCGCCAGCCCCAGCATTTT. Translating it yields CAWSVGLVGRQPQHF.

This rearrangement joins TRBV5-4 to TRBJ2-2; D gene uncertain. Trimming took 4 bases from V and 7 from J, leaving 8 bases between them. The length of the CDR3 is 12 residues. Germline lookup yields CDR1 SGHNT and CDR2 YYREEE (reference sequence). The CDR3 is CASSTEVGELFF. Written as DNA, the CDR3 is TGTGCCAGCAGCACCGAGGTCGGGGAGCTGTTTTTT. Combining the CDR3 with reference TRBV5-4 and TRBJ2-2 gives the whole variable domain ETGVTQSPTHLIKTRGQQVTLRCSSQSGHNTVSWYQQALGQGPQFIFQYYREEENGRGNFPPRFSGLQFPNYSSELNVNALELDDSALYLCASSTEVGELFFGEGSRLTVL.

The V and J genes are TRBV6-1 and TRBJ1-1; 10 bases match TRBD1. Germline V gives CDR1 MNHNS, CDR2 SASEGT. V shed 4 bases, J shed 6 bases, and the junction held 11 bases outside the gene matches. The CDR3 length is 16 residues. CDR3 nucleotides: TGTGCCAGCAGTGTAAACCCAGGACAGGGGGTCGCTGAAGCTTTCTTT. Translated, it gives CASSVNPGQGVAEAFF.

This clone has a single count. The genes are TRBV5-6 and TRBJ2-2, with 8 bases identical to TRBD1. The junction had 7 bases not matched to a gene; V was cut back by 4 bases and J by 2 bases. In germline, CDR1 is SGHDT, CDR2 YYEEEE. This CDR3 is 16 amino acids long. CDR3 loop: CASSNGQGGNTGELFF. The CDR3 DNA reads TGTGCCAGCAGCAACGGACAGGGCGGTAACACCGGGGAGCTGTTTTTT.

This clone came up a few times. CDR3 loop: CSASTGSLSEAFF. CDR3 nucleotides: TGCAGTGCTAGTACAGGGTCGCTGTCTGAAGCTTTCTTT. V is TRBV20-1 and J is TRBJ1-1; a possible D gene is TRBD1 (6 bases). V was trimmed by 3 bases and J by 6 bases, leaving 14 bases between them. The CDR3 contains 13 residues. CDR1 is DFQATT and CDR2 is SNEGSKA in the germline V gene (reference sequence).

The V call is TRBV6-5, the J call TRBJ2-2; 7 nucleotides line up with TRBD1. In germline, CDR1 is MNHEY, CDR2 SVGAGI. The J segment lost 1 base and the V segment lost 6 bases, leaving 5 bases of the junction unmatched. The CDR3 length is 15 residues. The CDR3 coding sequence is TGTGCCAGCAGACAGGGGATTAAGAACACCGGGGAGCTGTTTTTT. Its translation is CASRQGIKNTGELFF.

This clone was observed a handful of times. The CDR3 loop reads CASNPSRGNQPQHF. The DNA of the CDR3 is TGTGCCAGTAACCCAAGTAGAGGCAATCAGCCCCAGCATTTT. The V call is TRBV19, the J call TRBJ1-5; D ambiguous. Germline lookup yields CDR1 LNHDA and CDR2 SQIVND (reference sequence). This CDR3 is built from 14 residues. Trimming stripped 7 bases from V and 2 bases from J, with 12 bases between.

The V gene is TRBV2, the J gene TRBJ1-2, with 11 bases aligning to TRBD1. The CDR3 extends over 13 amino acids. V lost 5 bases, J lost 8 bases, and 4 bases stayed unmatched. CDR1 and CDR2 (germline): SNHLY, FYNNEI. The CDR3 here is CASSSDRGQGYTF. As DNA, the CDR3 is TGTGCCAGCAGTTCGGACAGGGGGCAGGGCTACACCTTC.